The 28 T cell receptor beta chains given below trace back to one sample, sequenced in a study of T cells in Graves' hyperthyroidism and ophthalmopathy. RNA transcripts served as the template for amplifying TCR beta CDR3 regions. First-round RT-PCR with HTBI primers amplified the TCR CDR3 region. Via MiXCR, TCRdb re-called the multiplex PCR reads, giving one row per CDR3 protein. Of roughly 580,000 distinct CDR3 sequences in the sample, roughly 46% are singletons; the top ten hold about 7.8%. Sequencing was performed on peripheral blood or thyroid tissue (not recorded which). The receptors derive from a woman aged 18 to 35 with Graves' hyperthyroidism.

Regarding this clonotype: An end of the junction differs from the germline gene, which may be a read error. V and J are TRBV7-9 and TRBJ1-2, with no clear D. Germline CDR1 SEHNR, CDR2 FQNEAQ (reference sequence). This CDR3 has 12 amino acids. CDR3 DNA: TGCGCCAGCAGCCAACAGCGCGGGGGCTACACCTTC. Translating gives CASSQQRGGYTF.

This clonotype was detected ten times or more. The rearrangement uses TRBV29-1 and TRBJ1-3, with D hard to call. The CDR3 is 12 residues long. CDR1 and CDR2 from the germline V gene are SQVTM and ANQGSEA. The V and J ends lost 4 bases and 4 bases respectively, with 8 bases between them. The CDR3 protein is CSVGQAGNTIYF. DNA of the CDR3: TGCAGCGTTGGACAAGCCGGAAACACCATATATTTT.

On this clonotype itself: This may be a read error: a much more frequent sequence differs by one nucleotide. Lacking the conserved final phenylalanine or tryptophan, this CDR3 likely reflects a read error. The rearrangement links TRBV20-1 to TRBJ2-7, with D unclear. Trimming pared 3 bases from V and 4 bases from J, leaving 7 bases between. The CDR3 is 11 amino acids. Germline V gene sequence: CDR1 DFQATT, CDR2 SNEGSKA (reference sequence). CDR3 sequence reads: CSASQAYEQYL. The CDR3 DNA follows: TGCAGTGCTAGCCAGGCATACGAGCAGTACCTC.

The chain couples TRBV10-3 to TRBJ2-7; D perhaps matches TRBD1 (5 bases). The V end lost 3 bases, the J end lost 1 base, and 10 bases lay between the germline ends. Germline V gene lookup returns CDR1 ENHRY and CDR2 SYGVKD. This CDR3 contains 14 residues. Here the CDR3 reads CAISDRVPSYEQYF. CDR3 nucleotide sequence: TGTGCCATCAGTGACAGGGTGCCGTCCTACGAGCAGTACTTC.

A note on this clonotype: This may be a read error, as it is one base from a much larger clone. The chain has TRBV7-3 and TRBJ2-7; no reliable D call. The germline V gene encodes CDR1 SGHTA and CDR2 FQGTGA. The CDR3 sequence is 14 residues long. The DNA of the CDR3 is TGTGCCAGCAGCTTAGTTGACCGTTCCTACGAGCAGCACTTC. This codes for CASSLVDRSYEQHF.

This chain uses TRBV15 with TRBJ2-6; weak D call: TRBD1 (6 bases). V dropped 7 bases and J dropped 0 bases, with 13 bases sitting between them. CDR3 size: 16 residues. The germline V gene has CDR1 LNHNV and CDR2 YYDKDF (reference sequence). CDR3 sequence: CATTEQGRSGANVLTF. CDR3 sequence (DNA): TGTGCCACCACCGAACAGGGACGCTCTGGGGCCAACGTCCTGACTTTC.

Worth noting for this clonotype: The CDR3 does not close with the conserved phenylalanine or tryptophan, likely indicating a read error. The chain combines TRBV6-1 with TRBJ2-2; TRBD2 matches 8 bases. V lost 7 bases, J lost 4 bases, and 8 bases stayed unmatched. The CDR3 has 15 amino acids. Germline V gives CDR1 MNHNS, CDR2 SASEGT. The chain's CDR3 is CASTQRAGGTGELFL. CDR3 sequence (DNA): TGTGCCAGCACCCAACGGGCGGGAGGCACCGGGGAGCTGTTTCTT.

In its sample, this clonotype was seen a few times. V is TRBV7-2 and J is TRBJ2-5, with D possibly being TRBD1 (5 bases). Germline V gene data show CDR1 as SGHTA and CDR2 as FQGNSA. V was pared by 5 bases and J by 9 bases, with 16 bases between. CDR3 length: 13 residues. The CDR3 DNA is TGTGCCAGCAGCCGTGGTGGGAAGGGGTCCCAGTACTTC. Its protein product is CASSRGGKGSQYF. The whole variable domain, remainder taken from reference TRBV7-2 and TRBJ2-5, is GAGVSQSPSNKVTEKGKDVELRCDPISGHTALYWYRQSLGQGLEFLIYFQGNSAPDKSGLPSDRFSAERTGGSVSTLTIQRTQQEDSAVYLCASSRGGKGSQYFGPGTRLLVL.

The V gene is TRBV19, the J gene TRBJ1-5; D is uncertain. With 9 bases removed from V and 3 bases from J, the gap between germline ends came to 12 bases. CDR3 length: 13 amino acids. Germline CDR1 reads LNHDA; CDR2 reads SQIVND (reference sequence). The CDR3 loop is CASTWGFNQPQHF. The CDR3 DNA reads as TGTGCCAGCACATGGGGATTCAATCAGCCCCAGCATTTT. Using reference TRBV19 and TRBJ1-5 for the parts outside the CDR3, the full variable domain is DGGITQSPKYLFRKEGQNVTLSCEQNLNHDAMYWYRQDPGQGLRLIYYSQIVNDFQKGDIAEGYSVSREKKESFPLTVTSAQKNPTAFYLCASTWGFNQPQHFGDGTRLSIL.

Remarks on this clonotype: Because it lacks the conserved phenylalanine or tryptophan at the end, this CDR3 is likely a read error. The DNA is omitted, as the CDR3 cannot be located on it reliably, and the CDR3 follows TCRdb's listing. The chain has TRBV7-2 and TRBJ2-5; the D segment call TRBD2 is taken from the table without a DNA check. Germline assignment: CDR1 SGHTA and CDR2 FQGNSA. The CDR3 spans 8 residues, counting both ends. CDR3 protein: CASSLAGG.

On this clonotype: One end of the junction varies from germline; a read error may be responsible. The V gene is TRBV5-1, the J gene TRBJ1-2; D is perhaps TRBD1 (6 bases). Germline V gene lookup returns CDR1 SGHRS and CDR2 YFSETQ. The CDR3 is made up of 13 amino acids. The chain's CDR3 is CASSTLQGDGCTF. In nucleotides, the CDR3 is TGCGCCAGCAGCACATTACAGGGCGATGGCTGCACCTTC. Looking up the rest from reference TRBV5-1 and TRBJ1-2 gives the full variable domain: KAGVTQTPRYLIKTRGQQVTLSCSPISGHRSVSWYQQTPGQGLQFLFEYFSETQRNKGNFPGRFSGRQFSNSRSEMNVSTLELGDSALYLCASSTLQGDGCTFGSGTRLTVV.

On this clonotype: The junction and the germline gene differ at one end; a read error may be behind it. The V gene is TRBV10-3, the J gene TRBJ2-7; the match to TRBD1 covers 7 bases. CDR1 is ENHRY and CDR2 is SYGVKD in the germline V gene. The CDR3 has 15 amino acids. As DNA, the CDR3 is TGTGCCAGCAGTTTCGTGTCAGGGGGAAAGTACGAGCAGTACTTC. This gives the protein CASSFVSGGKYEQYF.

This clonotype has a handful of counts. A much larger clone is a single base away; this may be a read error. This chain joins TRBV14 and TRBJ2-7, with 10 bases aligning to TRBD2. The CDR3 runs to 14 residues. Trimming cost V 4 bases and J 4 bases; bases outside gene matches: 4. Germline assignment: CDR1 SGHDN and CDR2 FVKESK. DNA of the CDR3: TGTGCCAGCAGCCTTAGCGGGGGGTTATACGAGCAGTACTTC. Its protein is CASSLSGGLYEQYF.

J is TRBJ1-2 and V is TRBV24-1; 7 bases are shared with TRBD1. The CDR3 has 13 residues. CDR1 and CDR2 from the germline V gene are KGHDR and SFDVKD. V gave up 9 bases and J gave up 8 bases; unmatched junction bases: 11. This CDR3 is CATPPRTGRGYTF. CDR3 DNA sequence: TGTGCCACCCCTCCTAGGACAGGACGAGGCTACACCTTC.

This clonotype was detected a few times. The rearrangement links TRBV5-1 to TRBJ2-7; 9 bases align to TRBD1. Germline values: CDR1 SGHRS, CDR2 YFSETQ. CDR3 length: 15 amino acids. V trimming: 4 bases; J trimming: 5 bases; junction bases outside the gene matches: 10. The CDR3, as DNA: TGCGCCAGCAGCCCCAGGGACAGGGTTTCCAACGAGCAGTACTTC. This translates into CASSPRDRVSNEQYF.

In DNA, the CDR3 is TGTGCCAGCAGTGCGGGAGTAGGGCAAGAGACCCAGCATTTT. Translation gives CASSAGVGQETQHF. The V and J genes are TRBV2 and TRBJ1-5; D unclear. The length of the CDR3 is 14 residues. V was clipped by 4 bases and J by 11 bases, with 18 bases between them. Per germline, CDR1 SNHLY and CDR2 FYNNEI. Full variable domain (remainder filled in from reference TRBV2 and TRBJ1-5): EPEVTQTPSHQVTQMGQEVILRCVPISNHLYFYWYRQILGQKVEFLVSFYNNEISEKSEIFDDQFSVERPDGSNFTLKIRSTKLEDSAMYFCASSAGVGQETQHFGDGTRLSIL.

This sequence joins TRBV19 and TRBJ1-2; 8 nucleotides match TRBD1. The germline V gene encodes CDR1 LNHDA and CDR2 SQIVND (reference sequence). J gave up 4 bases and V 6 bases, and 10 bases lay outside the gene matches. The CDR3 is 15 residues long. The CDR3 sequence: CASSRDRPQGYGYTF. The CDR3, as DNA: TGTGCCAGTAGCCGGGACAGGCCTCAAGGCTATGGCTACACCTTC.

The chain uses TRBV7-2 and TRBJ2-3, with D maybe TRBD2 (6 bases). The germline V and J ends were trimmed by 8 bases and 3 bases, with 15 bases remaining between them. Germline V gives CDR1 SGHTA, CDR2 FQGNSA. The CDR3 consists of 14 residues. The CDR3, as DNA: TGTGCCAGCGGAAGACTAGGGAGAACAGATACGCAGTATTTT. Its protein product is CASGRLGRTDTQYF.

The chain carries TRBV15 and TRBJ2-6; D is undetermined. The V gene lost 3 bases and the J gene lost 3 bases, with 12 bases spanning the gap. CDR1 LNHNV and CDR2 YYDKDF come from the germline V gene (reference sequence). CDR3 length equals 16 residues. The CDR3 here is CATSSLGARGANVLTF. The CDR3 nucleotides read TGTGCCACCAGCAGCTTGGGTGCGCGTGGGGCCAACGTCCTGACTTTC.

The genes are TRBV7-2 and TRBJ2-5, with a possible D match to TRBD1 (5 bases). V was trimmed by 5 bases and J by 1 base, leaving 17 bases between them. Germline V gene sequence: CDR1 SGHTA, CDR2 FQGNSA. The CDR3 contains 16 residues. CDR3 region: CASSQGYRLLQETQYF. In DNA form, the CDR3 reads TGTGCCAGCAGCCAAGGTTACAGGCTACTCCAAGAGACCCAGTACTTC.

Only a few counts were recorded for this clonotype. CDR3 sequence (DNA): TGTGCCAGTACCGATGATGGGTTAGAGACCCAGTACTTC. Protein: CASTDDGLETQYF. The chain employs TRBV19 and TRBJ2-5; D is ambiguous. The germline V gene has CDR1 LNHDA and CDR2 SQIVND (reference sequence). The V and J ends lost 7 bases and 4 bases respectively, with 13 bases between them. The CDR3 has 13 residues.

The chain couples TRBV19 to TRBJ2-6, with 12 nucleotides matching TRBD2. CDR3 size: 18 residues. The germline CDR1 and CDR2 sequences are LNHDA and SQIVND (reference sequence). The ends lost 5 bases at V and 2 bases at J; junction bases unmatched: 7. In DNA, the CDR3 is TGTGCCAGTAGTGAAAGACTAGCGGGAGTGACTGGGGCCAACGTCCTGACTTTC. Protein sequence: CASSERLAGVTGANVLTF.

The V call is TRBV2, the J call TRBJ2-7, with D possibly matching TRBD1 (6 bases). Germline CDR1 is SNHLY and CDR2 is FYNNEI. The CDR3 loop spans 15 amino acids. V was trimmed by 3 bases and J by 3 bases, leaving 15 bases between them. CDR3 sequence reads: CASSEDLRDNYEQYF. CDR3 nucleotides: TGTGCCAGCAGTGAGGACTTACGGGACAACTACGAGCAGTACTTC. The entire variable domain, with the rest obtained from reference TRBV2 and TRBJ2-7, is as follows: EPEVTQTPSHQVTQMGQEVILRCVPISNHLYFYWYRQILGQKVEFLVSFYNNEISEKSEIFDDQFSVERPDGSNFTLKIRSTKLEDSAMYFCASSEDLRDNYEQYFGPGTRLTVT.

This clonotype was counted many times. The J gene is TRBJ1-5, the V gene TRBV7-8; D remains unclear. The CDR3 has 13 amino acids. The germline gives CDR1 SGHVS, CDR2 FQNEAQ. Deletions cut 0 bases from V and 6 bases from J, with 6 bases between. CDR3 sequence: CASSLAGFQPQHF. For the CDR3, the DNA is TGTGCCAGCAGCTTAGCAGGGTTTCAGCCCCAGCATTTT.

The chain has TRBV10-3 and TRBJ1-1, with unresolved D. This CDR3 region has 13 residues. Trimming shortened V by 6 bases and J by 2 bases, and 10 bases separated the two germline ends. CDR1 and CDR2 from the germline V gene are ENHRY and SYGVKD. The CDR3 is CAISVGKNTEAFF. The CDR3 bases are TGTGCCATCAGCGTTGGGAAAAACACTGAAGCTTTCTTT.

This clonotype was counted a single time. The V call is TRBV20-1, the J call TRBJ1-4, with D hard to call. Germline CDR1 reads DFQATT; CDR2 reads SNEGSKA (reference sequence). V was pared by 6 bases and J by 4 bases, with 12 bases between. This CDR3 comprises 13 residues. The CDR3 DNA sequence: TGCAGTGCCCGGCCAAATAATAATGAAAAACTGTTTTTT. Its translation: CSARPNNNEKLFF.

This chain connects TRBV5-4 to TRBJ2-5; 7 bases line up with TRBD2. V lost 4 bases, J lost 11 bases, and 11 bases stayed unmatched. This CDR3 has 13 residues. Germline V gene data show CDR1 as SGHNT and CDR2 as YYREEE (reference sequence). This CDR3 is CASSQTSADTQYF. CDR3 bases: TGTGCCAGCAGCCAAACTAGCGCAGATACGCAGTACTTC.

The chain uses TRBV5-5 and TRBJ2-7; D may be TRBD2 (6 bases). Germline values: CDR1 SGHKS, CDR2 YYEKEE (reference sequence). CDR3 size: 15 residues. V was pared by 0 bases and J by 5 bases, with 15 bases between. CDR3 in DNA: TGTGCCAGCAGCTTGGGCGGGACCCTTCACCACGAGCAGTACTTC. Translating gives CASSLGGTLHHEQYF. Looking up the rest from reference TRBV5-5 and TRBJ2-7 gives the full variable domain: DAGVTQSPTHLIKTRGQQVTLRCSPISGHKSVSWYQQVLGQGPQFIFQYYEKEERGRGNFPDRFSARQFPNYSSELNVNALLLGDSALYLCASSLGGTLHHEQYFGPGTRLTVT.